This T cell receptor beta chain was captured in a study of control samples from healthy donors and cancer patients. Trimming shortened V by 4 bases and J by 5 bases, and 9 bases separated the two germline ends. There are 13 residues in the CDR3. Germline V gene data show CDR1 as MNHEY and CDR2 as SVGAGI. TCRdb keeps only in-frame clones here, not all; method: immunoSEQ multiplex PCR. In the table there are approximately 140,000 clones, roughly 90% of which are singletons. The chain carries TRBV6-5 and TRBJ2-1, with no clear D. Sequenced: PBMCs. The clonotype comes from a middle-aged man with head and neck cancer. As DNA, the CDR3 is TGTGCCAGCAGTTCCCCCGAGAACAATGAGCAGTTCTTC. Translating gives CASSSPENNEQFF.